The entry below gives a single TCR beta chain sequence along with its context. Its antigen is still unknown. CDR1 MDHEN and CDR2 SYDVKM come from the germline V gene. This CDR3 comprises 15 residues. Trimming took off 5 bases at V and 4 bases at J, with 17 bases between the two ends. This sample was taken from a study of shared clonotypes between healthy human individuals. Findings and caveats of the study: Rarefaction demonstrated incomplete sorted-subset sequencing despite large depth. Having only a few donors restricted how much genetic and exposure-history diversity was captured.

At a deep level, the assay was run. Original processing notes: Quality scores were absent from the junction-only immunoSEQ sequences, so filtering differed. Generated by immunoSEQ multiplex PCR, the TCRdb table keeps only in-frame clones and is missing some. The V and J calls and clone size are taken from that table; D and trimming were inferred from the DNA. This table holds about 2.4 million clones, approximately 94% found once. The J gene is TRBJ1-1, the V gene TRBV28; D possibly corresponds to TRBD1 (5 bases). The sequenced material came from naive CD4+ T cells from PBMCs. Subset given: CD45RA+ positively selected. The TCR was taken from a man younger than 30 in good health. Some clones in this sample may be carry-over from other donors' samples. The CDR3 DNA sequence: TGTGCCAGCAGTCCCATTTCAGGGAGTATCACTGAAGCTTTCTTT. Its protein is CASSPISGSITEAFF.